This T cell receptor (beta chain) was profiled in a study of CXCR3-negative and CXCR3-positive naive CD8 T cells. Study results and limitations: CXCR3-positive naive cells had more hydrophobic TRB CDR3s than CXCR3-negative naive cells. CXCR3 levels fell partly with cryopreservation; most assays relied on fresh PBMCs.

As to this clonotype: Its cognate antigen is unknown.

Libraries of TRB cDNA were made by 5' RACE and carried UMIs. Reanalyzing the 5' RACE reads, TCRdb keeps one entry per CDR3 protein, without DNA. This table holds about 98,000 distinct CDR3 sequences. Germline assignment: CDR1 SGHTA and CDR2 FQGNSA. The CDR3 sequence is 15 residues long. The specimen was naive CXCR3+ CD8+ T cells from blood. The subset: CD45RO-CCR7+CD27+CD95- naive CD8+ T cells expressing CXCR3 (TNR3+). This TCR derives from a human donor in good health. Some clones in this sample may be carry-over from other donors' samples. The J gene is TRBJ2-7, the V gene TRBV7-2; TCRdb selects TRBD1, and the lack of DNA leaves this call unchecked. This chain's CDR3 is CASSYSDRGSGEQYF.